This record concerns one TCR beta chain sequence. The antigen remains undetermined. This record belongs to a study of monozygotic twins with inflammatory bowel disease. The CDR3 spans 13 residues. Germline V gene sequence: CDR1 SGHVS, CDR2 FNYEAQ. Incorporation of UMIs carrying a 6-nucleotide sample barcode was performed by template switching. No DNA is given; TCRdb re-called the 5' RACE reads and lists each CDR3 protein once. Reported are around 370,000 distinct CDR3 sequences; the ten largest clones contain 2.6%. General study points: The inverse Simpson measure of TCRbeta diversity was lower in IBD patients than in healthy co-twins.

This receptor was taken from a human donor with ulcerative colitis or Crohn's disease, or a healthy co-twin of an affected twin (not recorded which). The source material was blood. This sequence joins TRBV7-6 and TRBJ2-2; the TCRdb call, TRBD2, lacks DNA for checking. CDR3 amino acids: CATRQGIPGELFF.